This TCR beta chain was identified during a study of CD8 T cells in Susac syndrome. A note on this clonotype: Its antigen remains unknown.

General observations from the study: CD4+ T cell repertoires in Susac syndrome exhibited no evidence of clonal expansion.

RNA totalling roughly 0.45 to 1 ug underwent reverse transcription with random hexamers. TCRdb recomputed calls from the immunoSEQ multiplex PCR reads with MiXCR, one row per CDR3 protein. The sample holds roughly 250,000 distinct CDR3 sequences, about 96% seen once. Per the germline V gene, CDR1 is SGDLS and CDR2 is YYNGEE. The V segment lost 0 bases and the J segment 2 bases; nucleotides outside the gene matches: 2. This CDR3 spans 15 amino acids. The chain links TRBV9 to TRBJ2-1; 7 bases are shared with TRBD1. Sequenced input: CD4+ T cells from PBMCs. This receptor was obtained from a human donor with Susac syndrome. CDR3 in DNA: TGTGCCAGCAGCGTAGCCGGGACAGCCTACAATGAGCAGTTCTTC. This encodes CASSVAGTAYNEQFF.